This T cell receptor beta chain stems from a study of shared clonotypes between healthy human individuals. The deep-level immunoSEQ assay was used. Clones were sequenced by immunoSEQ multiplex PCR, and TCRdb holds only the in-frame ones, with some missing. The sample includes about 1.5 million clones, approximately 98% of them seen just once. Germline-derived CDR1 and CDR2 are MNHNY and SVGAGI (reference sequence). Trimming stripped 6 bases from V and 6 bases from J, with 10 bases between. This CDR3 is 12 amino acids long. The sequenced sample consisted of naive CD4+ T cells sorted from blood. Documented subset: CD45RA+ positively selected. This chain uses TRBV6-6 with TRBJ2-3; either TRBD1 or TRBD2 may supply D (6 bases each). This clonotype originated in a man aged 30 to 45 in good health. This CDR3 is CASSVGGDTQYF. The DNA for the CDR3 is TGTGCCAGCAGCGTAGGGGGGGATACGCAGTATTTT.